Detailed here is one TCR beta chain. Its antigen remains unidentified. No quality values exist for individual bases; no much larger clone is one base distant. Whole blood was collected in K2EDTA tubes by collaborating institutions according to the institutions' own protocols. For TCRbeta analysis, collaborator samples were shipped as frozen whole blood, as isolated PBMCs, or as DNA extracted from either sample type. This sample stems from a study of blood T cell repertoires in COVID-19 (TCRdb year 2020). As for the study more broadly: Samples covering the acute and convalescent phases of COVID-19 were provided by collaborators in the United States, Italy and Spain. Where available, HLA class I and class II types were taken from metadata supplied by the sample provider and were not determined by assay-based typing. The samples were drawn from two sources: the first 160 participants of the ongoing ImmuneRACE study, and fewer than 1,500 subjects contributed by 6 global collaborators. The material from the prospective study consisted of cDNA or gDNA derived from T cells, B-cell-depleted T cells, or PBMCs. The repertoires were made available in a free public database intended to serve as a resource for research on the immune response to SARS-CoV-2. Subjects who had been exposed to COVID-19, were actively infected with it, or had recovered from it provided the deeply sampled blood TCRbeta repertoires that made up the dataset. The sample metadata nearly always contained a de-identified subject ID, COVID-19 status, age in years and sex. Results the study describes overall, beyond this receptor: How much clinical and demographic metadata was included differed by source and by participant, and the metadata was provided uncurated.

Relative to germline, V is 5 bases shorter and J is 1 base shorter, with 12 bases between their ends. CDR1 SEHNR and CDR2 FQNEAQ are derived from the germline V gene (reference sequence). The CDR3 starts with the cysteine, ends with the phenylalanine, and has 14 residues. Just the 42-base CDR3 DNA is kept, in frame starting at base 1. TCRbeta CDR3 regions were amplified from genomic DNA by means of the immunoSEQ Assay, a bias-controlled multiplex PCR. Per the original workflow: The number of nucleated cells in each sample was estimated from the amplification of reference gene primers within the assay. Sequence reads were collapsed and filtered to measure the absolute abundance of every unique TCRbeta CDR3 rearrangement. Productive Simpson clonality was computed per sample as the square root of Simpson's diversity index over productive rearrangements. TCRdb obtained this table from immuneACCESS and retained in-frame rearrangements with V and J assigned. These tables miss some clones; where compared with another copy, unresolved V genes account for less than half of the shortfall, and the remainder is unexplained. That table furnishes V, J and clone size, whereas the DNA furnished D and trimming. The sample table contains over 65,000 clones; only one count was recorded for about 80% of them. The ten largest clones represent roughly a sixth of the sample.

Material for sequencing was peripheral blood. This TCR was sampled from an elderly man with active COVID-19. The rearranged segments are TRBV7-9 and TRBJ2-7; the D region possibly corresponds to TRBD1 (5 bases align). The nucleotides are TGTGCCAGCAGCCAAGAAGGGGAATCCTACGAGCAGTACTTC. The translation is CASSQEGESYEQYF. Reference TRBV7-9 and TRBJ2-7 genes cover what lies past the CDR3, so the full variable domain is DTGVSQNPRHKITKRGQNVTFRCDPISEHNRLYWYRQTLGQGPEFLTYFQNEAQLEKSRLLSDRFSAERPKGSFSTLEIQRTEQGDSAMYLCASSQEGESYEQYFGPGTRLTVT.